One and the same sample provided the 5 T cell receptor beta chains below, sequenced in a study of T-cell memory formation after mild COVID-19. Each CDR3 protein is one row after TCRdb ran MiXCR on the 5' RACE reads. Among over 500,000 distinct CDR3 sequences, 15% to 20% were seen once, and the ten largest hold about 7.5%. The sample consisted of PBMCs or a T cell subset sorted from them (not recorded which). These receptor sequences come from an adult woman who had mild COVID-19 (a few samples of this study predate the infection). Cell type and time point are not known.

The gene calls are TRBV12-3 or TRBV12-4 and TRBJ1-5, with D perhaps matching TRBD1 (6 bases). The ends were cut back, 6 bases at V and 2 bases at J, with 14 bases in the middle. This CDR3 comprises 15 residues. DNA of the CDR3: TGTGCCAGCAGCCAATCAGGGGAAGGCAATCAGCCCCAGCATTTT. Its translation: CASSQSGEGNQPQHF.

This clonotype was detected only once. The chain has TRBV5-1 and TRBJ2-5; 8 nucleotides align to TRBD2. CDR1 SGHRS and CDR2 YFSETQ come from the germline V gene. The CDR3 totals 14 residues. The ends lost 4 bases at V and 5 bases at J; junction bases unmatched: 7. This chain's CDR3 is CASSPGLEVETQYF. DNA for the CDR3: TGCGCCAGCAGCCCGGGACTAGAGGTTGAGACCCAGTACTTC. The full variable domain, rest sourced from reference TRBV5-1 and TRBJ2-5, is KAGVTQTPRYLIKTRGQQVTLSCSPISGHRSVSWYQQTPGQGLQFLFEYFSETQRNKGNFPGRFSGRQFSNSRSEMNVSTLELGDSALYLCASSPGLEVETQYFGPGTRLLVL.

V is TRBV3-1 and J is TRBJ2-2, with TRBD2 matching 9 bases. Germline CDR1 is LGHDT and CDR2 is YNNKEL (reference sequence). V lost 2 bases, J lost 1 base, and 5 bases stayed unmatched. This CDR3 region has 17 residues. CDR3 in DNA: TGTGCCAGCAGCCAACTTACTAGCGGGCAGAACACCGGGGAGCTGTTTTTT. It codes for CASSQLTSGQNTGELFF.

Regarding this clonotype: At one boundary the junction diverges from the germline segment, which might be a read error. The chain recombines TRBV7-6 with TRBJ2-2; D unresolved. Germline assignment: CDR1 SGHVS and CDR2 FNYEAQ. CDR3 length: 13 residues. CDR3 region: CASSLDQTAELFF. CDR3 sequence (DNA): TGTGCCAGCAGCTTAGACCAAACCGCGGAGCTGTTTTTT.

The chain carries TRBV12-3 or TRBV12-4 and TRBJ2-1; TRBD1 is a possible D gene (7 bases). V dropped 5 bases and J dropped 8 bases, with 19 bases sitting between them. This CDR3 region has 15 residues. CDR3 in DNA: TGTGCCAGCAGTGTGCAGGGGGGCGCGTTCGATGAGCAGTTCTTC. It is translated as CASSVQGGAFDEQFF.